Following are 4 T cell receptor beta chains from one sample sequenced in a study of blood T cell repertoires in COVID-19. Sequencing was performed with immunoSEQ multiplex PCR; in TCRdb, only in-frame clones are kept and a portion is missing. Among about 130,000 clones listed, about nine tenths were seen once. The sequenced sample consisted of peripheral blood. These receptors were collected from a man aged 50 or older with active COVID-19.

The chain has TRBV6-5 and TRBJ2-2, with a possible D match to TRBD1 (6 bases). The CDR3 extends over 15 amino acids. From germline, CDR1 is MNHEY and CDR2 SVGAGI. Trimming left V 7 bases short and J 7 bases short, with 19 bases between. CDR3 loop: CASTLLPGQRGELFF. CDR3 coding DNA: TGTGCCAGCACCCTACTTCCGGGACAACGCGGGGAGCTGTTTTTT.

V usage is TRBV7-9 and J usage is TRBJ2-5, with D uncertain. Germline CDR1 reads SEHNR; CDR2 reads FQNEAQ (reference sequence). This CDR3 contains 14 residues. The V and J ends lost 2 bases and 5 bases respectively, with 12 bases between them. DNA of the CDR3: TGTGCCAGCAGCTTACCAGGCCTAACCGAGACCCAGTACTTC. Residues: CASSLPGLTETQYF.

This chain uses TRBV6-2 or TRBV6-3 with TRBJ2-5, with 11 positions matching TRBD2. The CDR3 has 16 amino acids. CDR1 and CDR2 from the germline V gene are MNHEY and SVGEGT. J gave up 2 bases and V 6 bases, and 8 bases lay outside the gene matches. The CDR3 DNA reads TGTGCCAGCAGCCCTGGACTAGCGGGCTTACAAGAGACCCAGTACTTC. Protein sequence: CASSPGLAGLQETQYF.

The CDR3 protein is CASSQKSTSGRKFFYEQYF. The CDR3 DNA reads TGTGCCAGTAGTCAGAAAAGTACGTCCGGGAGAAAGTTTTTCTACGAGCAGTACTTC. V and J are TRBV19 and TRBJ2-7, with TRBD2 as a possible D gene (6 bases). V was trimmed by 5 bases and J by 3 bases, leaving 29 bases between them. The CDR3 has 19 amino acids. Germline V gene lookup returns CDR1 LNHDA and CDR2 SQIVND (reference sequence).